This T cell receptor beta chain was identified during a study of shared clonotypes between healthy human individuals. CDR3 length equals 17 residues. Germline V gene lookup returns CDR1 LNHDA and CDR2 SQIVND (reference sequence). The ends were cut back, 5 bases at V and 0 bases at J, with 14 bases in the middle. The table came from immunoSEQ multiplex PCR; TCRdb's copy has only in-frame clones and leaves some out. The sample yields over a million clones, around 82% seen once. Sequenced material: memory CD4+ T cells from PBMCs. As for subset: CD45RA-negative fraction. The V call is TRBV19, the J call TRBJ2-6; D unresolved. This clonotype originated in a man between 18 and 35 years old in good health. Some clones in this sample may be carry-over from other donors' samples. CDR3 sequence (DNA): TGTGCCAGTAGTTTTCCGCTCCAGAGCTCTGGGGCCAACGTCCTGACTTTC. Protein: CASSFPLQSSGANVLTF.